These 27 T cell receptor beta chains originate from one sample sequenced in a study of cytotoxic CD8 clonotypes in ibrutinib-treated CLL. Generated by immunoSEQ multiplex PCR, the TCRdb table keeps only in-frame clones and is missing some. The sample has about 180,000 clones, about 84% seen once. The starting material was PBMCs, obtained after 24 months of ibrutinib treatment. These receptors all stem from a human donor with chronic lymphocytic leukemia.

The chain couples TRBV19 to TRBJ2-6; 7 bases agree with TRBD1. The CDR3 is made up of 20 amino acids. The germline V gene has CDR1 LNHDA and CDR2 SQIVND (reference sequence). Trimming removed 4 bases from V and 0 bases from J; junction bases left unmatched: 15. The CDR3 DNA reads TGTGCCAGTAGTAAAACCCTCGAGGGGGCAGTCTCCTCTGGGGCCAACGTCCTGACTTTC. Residues: CASSKTLEGAVSSGANVLTF.

The V gene is TRBV28, the J gene TRBJ2-1; TRBD2 matches at 7 bases. CDR3 length equals 16 residues. Germline CDR1 is MDHEN and CDR2 is SYDVKM. The ends lost 5 bases at V and 3 bases at J; junction bases unmatched: 10. DNA for the CDR3: TGTGCCAGCAGTCCACCGACTAGCTCAGACTACAATGAGCAGTTCTTC. This sequence encodes CASSPPTSSDYNEQFF.

The genes are TRBV19 and TRBJ1-3; possible D gene TRBD1, 6 bases. With 5 bases removed from V and 0 bases from J, the gap between germline ends came to 17 bases. The CDR3 extends over 17 amino acids. Looked up from germline, CDR1 is LNHDA and CDR2 is SQIVND (reference sequence). CDR3 nucleotide sequence: TGTGCCAGTAGTCCCGGCAGGTGGACAGTCTCTGGAAACACCATATATTTT. Translated, it gives CASSPGRWTVSGNTIYF.

CDR3 in amino acids: CASNIQGAPFNYGYTF. CDR3 sequence (DNA): TGTGCCAGCAACATACAGGGGGCGCCATTTAACTATGGCTACACCTTC. The chain links TRBV28 to TRBJ1-2; TRBD1 aligns across 9 bases. The junction had 10 bases not matched to a gene; V was cut back by 7 bases and J by 1 base. There are 16 residues in the CDR3. Germline loops: CDR1 MDHEN, CDR2 SYDVKM.

The V call is TRBV7-6, the J call TRBJ2-7; TRBD2 is a possible D gene (6 bases). There are 16 residues in the CDR3. Trimming left V 4 bases short and J 2 bases short, with 18 bases between. From germline, CDR1 is SGHVS and CDR2 FNYEAQ. The CDR3 loop is CASSSLGGVSTYEQYF. The CDR3 region has the DNA TGTGCCAGCAGCTCCCTTGGAGGGGTCTCCACCTACGAGCAGTACTTC.

This rearrangement joins TRBV15 to TRBJ2-2; D is possibly TRBD2 (5 bases). This CDR3 has 17 amino acids. Germline V CDR1 and CDR2: LNHNV, YYDKDF (reference sequence). V was pared by 0 bases and J by 5 bases, with 16 bases between. The CDR3 bases are TGTGCCACCAGCAGAGATTGGGTCCGAGGGTTTACCGGGGAGCTGTTTTTT. Protein product: CATSRDWVRGFTGELFF.

This sequence joins TRBV7-2 and TRBJ2-7, with TRBD1 matching 8 bases. Trimming removed 1 base from V and 3 bases from J; junction bases left unmatched: 5. The CDR3 runs 15 residues. In germline, CDR1 is SGHTA, CDR2 FQGNSA. CDR3 nucleotides: TGTGCCAGCAGCTTAGGGACAGGGATGGTCTACGAGCAGTACTTC. Protein sequence: CASSLGTGMVYEQYF.

The chain uses TRBV27 and TRBJ2-4, with D unresolved. There are 12 residues in the CDR3. V lost 6 bases and J 7 bases, leaving 10 bases between the germline ends. Germline V gene sequence: CDR1 MNHEY, CDR2 SMNVEV (reference sequence). Here the CDR3 DNA reads TGTGCCAGCAGGGATCGCAAGAACATTCAGTACTTC. This codes for CASRDRKNIQYF.

The rearrangement joins TRBV7-2 to TRBJ2-5; D is undetermined. The V and J ends lost 4 bases and 3 bases respectively, with 9 bases between them. The CDR3 runs to 13 residues. The germline gives CDR1 SGHTA, CDR2 FQGNSA. Here the CDR3 reads CASSSTTKETQYF. CDR3 bases: TGTGCCAGCAGCTCTACTACGAAAGAGACCCAGTACTTC.

This clone appeared a single time. The chain couples TRBV15 to TRBJ2-1, with D perhaps TRBD1 or TRBD2 (5 bases each). Germline lookup yields CDR1 LNHNV and CDR2 YYDKDF (reference sequence). V lost 7 bases to trimming and J lost 1 base, with 17 bases between them. The CDR3 totals 16 residues. CDR3 protein: CATIKLGVRSYNEQFF. CDR3 DNA sequence: TGTGCCACCATCAAACTAGGGGTAAGGTCCTACAATGAGCAGTTCTTC.

The chain uses TRBV4-3 and TRBJ2-1; D not certain. V was cut by 3 bases and J by 2 bases, with 5 bases left in between. The CDR3 loop spans 13 amino acids. Germline V CDR1 and CDR2: LGHNA, YSLEER. DNA of the CDR3: TGCGCCAGCAGCCAGGCCCCCTACAATGAGCAGTTCTTC. It codes for CASSQAPYNEQFF.

The rearrangement joins TRBV5-4 to TRBJ2-7; D unresolved. The CDR3 is 16 amino acids. The V gene's germline CDR1 is SGHNT and CDR2 YYREEE (reference sequence). The germline V and J ends were trimmed by 7 bases and 4 bases, with 24 bases remaining between them. The CDR3 bases are TGTGCCAGCGGTGTCGGAGTGGGCTTTATGCGTTACGAGCAGTACTTC. This codes for CASGVGVGFMRYEQYF.

The J gene is TRBJ2-2, the V gene TRBV7-2, with TRBD2 matching over 7 bases. Per germline, CDR1 SGHTA and CDR2 FQGNSA. The CDR3 has 15 residues. Trimming at V came to 4 bases and at J to 4 bases, leaving 6 bases not matched to a gene. DNA of the CDR3: TGTGCCAGCAGCTCAGAGGGACTACGCACCGGGGAGCTGTTTTTT. It yields the protein CASSSEGLRTGELFF.

The rearrangement joins TRBV7-9 to TRBJ2-1; 8 bases align to TRBD2. The CDR3 totals 17 residues. With V trimmed by 0 bases and J by 7 bases, 11 bases remained unmatched. Germline lookup yields CDR1 SEHNR and CDR2 FQNEAQ (reference sequence). The CDR3 here is CASSLAHQRESFNEQFF. The CDR3 DNA follows: TGTGCCAGCAGCTTAGCGCATCAGCGGGAGTCATTTAATGAGCAGTTCTTC.

The chain employs TRBV10-2 and TRBJ1-2; no firm D call. Trimming took 8 bases from V and 0 from J, leaving 13 bases between them. This CDR3 has 14 amino acids. Germline V CDR1 and CDR2: WSHSY, SAAADI. The CDR3 DNA reads as TGCGCCAGCCTCAGGTCGGGAACTAACTATGGCTACACCTTC. Translating gives CASLRSGTNYGYTF.

The chain uses TRBV4-3 and TRBJ2-1; D not resolved. Trimming took 0 bases from V and 6 from J, leaving 9 bases between them. CDR3 length equals 14 residues. Germline CDR1 is LGHNA and CDR2 is YSLEER. CDR3 bases: TGCGCCAGCAGCCAAGATCTGAGCCCCAATGAGCAGTTCTTC. Translation gives CASSQDLSPNEQFF.

V and J are TRBV4-3 and TRBJ1-2; TRBD1 is a possible D gene (5 bases). V gave up 2 bases and J gave up 8 bases, with 12 bases separating them. The germline gives CDR1 LGHNA, CDR2 YSLEER. The CDR3 has 13 residues. The CDR3 DNA follows: TGCGCCAGCAGCCAAAGATCCGGGGACGGCTACACCTTC. The encoded protein is CASSQRSGDGYTF.

The rearrangement links TRBV5-8 to TRBJ2-2; D is ambiguous. Germline-derived CDR1 and CDR2 are SGHTS and YDEGEE. The CDR3 loop spans 15 amino acids. Trimming left V 3 bases short and J 0 bases short, with 9 bases between. The CDR3 region has the DNA TGTGCCAGCAGCTCCTCAGGAGCGAACACCGGGGAGCTGTTTTTT. Its protein product is CASSSSGANTGELFF.

The V and J genes are TRBV5-6 and TRBJ2-3; D tentatively fits TRBD1 or TRBD2 (5 bases each). The CDR3 is made up of 14 amino acids. Per germline, CDR1 SGHDT and CDR2 YYEEEE. Trimming removed 4 bases from V and 1 base from J, with 10 bases in between. Here the CDR3 DNA reads TGTGCCAGCAGCAGGGACGGGGGCACAGATACGCAGTATTTT. This encodes CASSRDGGTDTQYF. Variable domain in full (rest from reference TRBV5-6 and TRBJ2-3): DAGVTQSPTHLIKTRGQQVTLRCSPKSGHDTVSWYQQALGQGPQFIFQYYEEEERQRGNFPDRFSGHQFPNYSSELNVNALLLGDSALYLCASSRDGGTDTQYFGPGTRLTVL.

The CDR3 DNA reads TGCGCCAGCAGCCTTCAGGGACAGAACAATCAGCCCCAGCATTTT. It yields the protein CASSLQGQNNQPQHF. V and J are TRBV4-1 and TRBJ1-5, with 7 positions matching TRBD1. Germline V gives CDR1 MGHRA, CDR2 YSYEKL. The length of the CDR3 is 15 residues. V dropped 4 bases and J dropped 3; count of bases not matched to a gene: 6.

The chain uses TRBV30 and TRBJ1-2; no clear D gene. The V gene's germline CDR1 is GTSNPN and CDR2 SVGIG (reference sequence). V was pared by 0 bases and J by 3 bases, with 11 bases between. The CDR3 consists of 14 residues. The CDR3: CAWSVPHLDYGYTF. The CDR3 DNA sequence: TGTGCCTGGAGTGTACCCCACCTTGACTATGGCTACACCTTC. The entire variable domain, with the rest obtained from reference TRBV30 and TRBJ1-2, is as follows: SQTIHQWPATLVQPVGSPLSLECTVEGTSNPNLYWYRQAAGRGLQLLFYSVGIGQISSEVPQNLSASRPQDRQFILSSKKLLLSDSGFYLCAWSVPHLDYGYTFGSGTRLTVV.

CDR3 in amino acids: CASSLFGREALNEQFF. CDR3 nucleotide sequence: TGCGCCAGCAGCCTTTTTGGGCGGGAGGCTTTGAATGAGCAGTTCTTC. The chain couples TRBV4-3 to TRBJ2-1; 8 bases are shared with TRBD2. This CDR3 has 16 residues. V dropped 4 bases and J dropped 7; count of bases not matched to a gene: 12. The V gene's germline CDR1 is LGHNA and CDR2 YSLEER.

This clone was found once. The chain combines TRBV19 with TRBJ1-4; the D is unclear. The CDR3 has 16 residues. CDR1 and CDR2 (germline): LNHDA, SQIVND (reference sequence). V shed 4 bases and J shed 0 bases, with 12 bases lying between them. The CDR3 coding sequence is TGTGCCAGTAGTAAGAGTTCCGGGACAACTAATGAAAAACTGTTTTTT. Translated: CASSKSSGTTNEKLFF. The full variable domain, in which reference TRBV19 and TRBJ1-4 provide the parts outside the CDR3, is DGGITQSPKYLFRKEGQNVTLSCEQNLNHDAMYWYRQDPGQGLRLIYYSQIVNDFQKGDIAEGYSVSREKKESFPLTVTSAQKNPTAFYLCASSKSSGTTNEKLFFGSGTQLSVL.

The chain joins TRBV7-2 to TRBJ2-7; D is unclear. The CDR3 runs to 13 residues. CDR1 and CDR2 from the germline V gene are SGHTA and FQGNSA. Trimming shortened V by 1 base and J by 4 bases, and 8 bases separated the two germline ends. DNA for the CDR3: TGTGCCAGCAGCTTAGGTTCAGCATACGAGCAGTACTTC. Its translation is CASSLGSAYEQYF.

The chain is built from TRBV9 and TRBJ2-5, with 16 bases matching TRBD2. The CDR3 is 16 residues long. V shed 7 bases and J 4 bases; nucleotides not matched to a gene: 7. CDR1 SGDLS and CDR2 YYNGEE come from the germline V gene. The CDR3 here is CASSGTSGRVGETQYF. CDR3 bases: TGTGCCAGCTCCGGGACTAGCGGGAGGGTCGGAGAGACCCAGTACTTC.

CDR3 in DNA: TGTGCCAGCAGCTTTGGGTTTTCTGGAAACACCATATATTTT. This sequence encodes CASSFGFSGNTIYF. The rearrangement joins TRBV5-6 to TRBJ1-3; D unresolved. The V end was cut by 2 bases, the J end by 1 base, with 7 bases between. This CDR3 is built from 14 residues. CDR1 and CDR2 (germline): SGHDT, YYEEEE. Full variable domain (missing parts from reference TRBV5-6 and TRBJ1-3): DAGVTQSPTHLIKTRGQQVTLRCSPKSGHDTVSWYQQALGQGPQFIFQYYEEEERQRGNFPDRFSGHQFPNYSSELNVNALLLGDSALYLCASSFGFSGNTIYFGEGSWLTVV.

Remarks on this clone: A read error may account for a junction end that differs from germline. This chain links TRBV5-6 with TRBJ2-4; a weak D match, TRBD1 (5 bases). Germline CDR1 is SGHDT and CDR2 is YYEEEE. The CDR3 runs 11 residues. The CDR3, as DNA: TGTGCCAGCAGCTATGACAGTTCTCCGGTCTTC. It codes for CASSYDSSPVF.